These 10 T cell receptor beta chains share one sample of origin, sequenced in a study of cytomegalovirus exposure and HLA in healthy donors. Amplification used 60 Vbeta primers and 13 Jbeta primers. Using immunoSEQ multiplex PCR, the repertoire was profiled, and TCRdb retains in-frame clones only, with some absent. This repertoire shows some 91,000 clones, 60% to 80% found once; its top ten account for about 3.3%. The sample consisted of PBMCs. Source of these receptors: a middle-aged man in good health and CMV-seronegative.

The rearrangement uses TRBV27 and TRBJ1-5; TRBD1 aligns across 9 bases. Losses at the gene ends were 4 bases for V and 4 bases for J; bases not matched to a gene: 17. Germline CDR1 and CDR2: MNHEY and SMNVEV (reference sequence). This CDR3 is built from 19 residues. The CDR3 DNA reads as TGTGCCAGCAGTTCCTCGGGGTGGGGACAGGGCCAACCTAATCAGCCCCAGCATTTT. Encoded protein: CASSSSGWGQGQPNQPQHF.

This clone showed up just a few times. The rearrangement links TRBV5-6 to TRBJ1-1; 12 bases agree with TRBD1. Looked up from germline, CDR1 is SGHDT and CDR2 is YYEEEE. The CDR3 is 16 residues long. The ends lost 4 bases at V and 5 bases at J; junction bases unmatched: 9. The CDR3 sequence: CASSEPGQGAGTEAFF. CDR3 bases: TGTGCCAGCAGCGAGCCGGGACAGGGGGCAGGTACTGAAGCTTTCTTT.

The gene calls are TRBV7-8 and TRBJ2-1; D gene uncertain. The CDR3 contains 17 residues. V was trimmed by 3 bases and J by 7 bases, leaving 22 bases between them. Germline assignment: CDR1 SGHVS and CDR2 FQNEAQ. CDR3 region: CASSFNMERFEKNEQFF. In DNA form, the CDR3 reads TGTGCCAGCAGCTTCAACATGGAGAGGTTCGAGAAAAATGAGCAGTTCTTC. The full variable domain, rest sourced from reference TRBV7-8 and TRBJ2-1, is GAGVSQSPRYKVAKRGQDVALRCDPISGHVSLFWYQQALGQGPEFLTYFQNEAQLDKSGLPSDRFFAERPEGSVSTLKIQRTQQEDSAVYLCASSFNMERFEKNEQFFGPGTRLTVL.

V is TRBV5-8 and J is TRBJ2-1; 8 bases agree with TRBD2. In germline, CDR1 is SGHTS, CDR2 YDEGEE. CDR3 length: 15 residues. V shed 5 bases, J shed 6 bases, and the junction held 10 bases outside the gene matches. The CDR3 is CASSFSGGQGNEQFF. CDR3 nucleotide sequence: TGTGCCAGCAGTTTCAGCGGGGGCCAGGGCAATGAGCAGTTCTTC.

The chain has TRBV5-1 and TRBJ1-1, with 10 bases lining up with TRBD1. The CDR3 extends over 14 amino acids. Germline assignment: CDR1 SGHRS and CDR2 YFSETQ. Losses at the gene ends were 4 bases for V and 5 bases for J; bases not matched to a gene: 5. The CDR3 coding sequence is TGCGCCAGCAGCCCGGGACAGGGGACGACTGAAGCTTTCTTT. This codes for CASSPGQGTTEAFF.

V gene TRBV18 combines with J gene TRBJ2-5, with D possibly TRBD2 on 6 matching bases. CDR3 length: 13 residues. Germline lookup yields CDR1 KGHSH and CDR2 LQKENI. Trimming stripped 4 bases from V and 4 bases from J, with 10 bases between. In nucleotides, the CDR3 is TGTGCCAGCTCACACAGGAGGGTAGAGACCCAGTACTTC. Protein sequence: CASSHRRVETQYF.

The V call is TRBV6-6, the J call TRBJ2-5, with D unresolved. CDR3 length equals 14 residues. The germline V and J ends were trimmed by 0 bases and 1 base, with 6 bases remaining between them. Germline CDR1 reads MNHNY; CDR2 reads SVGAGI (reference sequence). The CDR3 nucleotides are TGTGCCAGCAGTTACTCCGCGGTCCAAGAGACCCAGTACTTC. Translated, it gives CASSYSAVQETQYF.

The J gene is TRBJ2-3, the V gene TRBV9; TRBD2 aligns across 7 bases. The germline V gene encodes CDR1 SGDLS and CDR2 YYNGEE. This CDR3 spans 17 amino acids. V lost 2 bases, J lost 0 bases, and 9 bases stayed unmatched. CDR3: CASSVRPSGASTDTQYF. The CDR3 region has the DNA TGTGCCAGCAGCGTTCGTCCTAGCGGAGCTAGCACAGATACGCAGTATTTT.

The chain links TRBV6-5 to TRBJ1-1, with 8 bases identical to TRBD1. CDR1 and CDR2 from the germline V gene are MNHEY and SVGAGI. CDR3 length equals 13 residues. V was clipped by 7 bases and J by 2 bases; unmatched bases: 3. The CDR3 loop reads CASIGQGNTEAFF. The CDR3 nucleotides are TGTGCCAGCATTGGACAGGGAAACACTGAAGCTTTCTTT.

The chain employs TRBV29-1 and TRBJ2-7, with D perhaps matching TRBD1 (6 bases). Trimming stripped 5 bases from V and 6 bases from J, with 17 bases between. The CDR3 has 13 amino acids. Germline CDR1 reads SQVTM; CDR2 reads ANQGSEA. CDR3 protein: CSVSDSLLSEQYF. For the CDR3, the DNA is TGCAGCGTTTCGGACAGCTTACTATCCGAGCAGTACTTC.